This T cell receptor beta chain was captured by sequencing in a study of blood T cells in healthy people across ages. Study-level points and caveats: The fall in TCR beta diversity per million T cells was roughly linear with age. No one knew whether donors had CMV, which possibly confounded expanded clonotype changes. Diversity was higher, and naive CD4+ cells more numerous, in long-lived donors than in aged donors.

It was with a sample-barcoded 5' primer and a J-beta primer mix that a second PCR of roughly 6 to 12 cycles was run. A template-switch adaptor that had 12 random nucleotides put a tag on each cDNA molecule. Using its own MiXCR run on the 5' RACE reads, TCRdb lists one record per CDR3 protein. The data show about 830,000 distinct CDR3 sequences, with 60% to 80% seen just once and 25% to 35% held by the top ten. CDR3 size: 18 residues. Germline lookup yields CDR1 DFQATT and CDR2 SNEGSKA (reference sequence). J gave up 0 bases and V 0 bases, and 10 bases lay outside the gene matches. On this clonotype itself: Antigen unknown.

This clonotype originated in a man under 40 in good health. The rearrangement joins TRBV20-1 to TRBJ2-5; the match to TRBD2 covers 10 bases. The sequenced sample consisted of blood. The CDR3 region has the DNA TGCAGTGCTAGAGACCCTTGGACTAGCGGAGGGCACCAAGAGACCCAGTACTTC. It codes for CSARDPWTSGGHQETQYF.